A selection of T cell receptor beta chains follows, all from one sample in a study of blood T cell repertoires in COVID-19. Sequencing used immunoSEQ multiplex PCR; TCRdb keeps in-frame clones, though not all of them. Of 160,000 or so clones detected, roughly 82% appear once; the ten largest clones hold about 8.9%. Sequencing input: peripheral blood. The receptors stem from a woman aged 45-65 years with acute or convalescent COVID-19. Both conserved end residues are part of each CDR3. The D gene is left open where the match is weak. The size entry is marked missing in some rows and otherwise reads once, few, many or a size class.

D,size,V,J,DNA,CDR3
TRBD1,.,TRBV10-2,TRBJ1-5,TGCGCCAGCAGCCTTTACCGGGACAGAAATCAGCCCCAGCATTTT,CASSLYRDRNQPQHF
.,.,TRBV27,TRBJ2-5,TGTGCCAGCAGTTCTCCAGGGCCCTGGAAGACCCAGTACTTC,CASSSPGPWKTQYF
.,once,TRBV29-1,TRBJ2-5,TGCAGCGTTGACAGGGTCGAGACCCAGTACTTC,CSVDRVETQYF
TRBD1,.,TRBV18,TRBJ2-1,TGTGCCAGCTCGTCGCAGGGGGCTTCGGGCAATGAGCAGTTCTTC,CASSSQGASGNEQFF
.,once,TRBV4-3,TRBJ1-5,TGCGCCAGCAGCCAAGCTGCGGGGCCGAACAATCAGCCCCAGCATTTT,CASSQAAGPNNQPQHF
.,.,TRBV29-1,TRBJ2-7,TGCAGCGTTGAAGAGTTTAGGGGGAACGAGCAGTACTTC,CSVEEFRGNEQYF
TRBD1,.,TRBV29-1,TRBJ1-4,TGCAGCGTTCGACAGGGGGCGAGTAGCCTGTTTTTT,CSVRQGASSLFF
TRBD1,.,TRBV6-1,TRBJ1-6,TGTGCCAGCAGTGAATACCCCCCGGGACAGGGAGGAAACATCTATAATTCACCCCTCCACTTT,CASSEYPPGQGGNIYNSPLHF
TRBD2,.,TRBV7-2,TRBJ2-1,TGTGCCAGCAGCCCTACTAGCGCTGAGCAGTTCTTC,CASSPTSAEQFF
TRBD2,.,TRBV14,TRBJ2-1,TGTGCCAGCAGCGGGGGTAGCGGGGGTCTCTACAATGAGCAGTTCTTC,CASSGGSGGLYNEQFF
TRBD2,.,TRBV15,TRBJ2-1,TGTGCCACCAGAGGCCCTGGCGGGAGGGCCTACAATGAGCAGTTCTTC,CATRGPGGRAYNEQFF
TRBD1,.,TRBV12-3/TRBV12-4,TRBJ1-1,TGTGCCAGCAGTTCCTCAGGGGGCCGTGAAGCTTTCTTT,CASSSSGGREAFF
TRBD1,.,TRBV5-1,TRBJ1-4,TGCGCCAGCAGCTCCAAAATAAGACAGGGGCCTGAAAAACTGTTTTTT,CASSSKIRQGPEKLFF
.,.,TRBV4-2,TRBJ1-1,TGTGCCAGCAGCCAAGTGGCGGCCATGAACACTGAAGCTTTCTTT,CASSQVAAMNTEAFF
.,.,TRBV3-1/TRBV3-2,TRBJ1-5,TGTGCCAGCAGCCACAAACAAATCCGCCAGCCCCAGCATTTT,CASSHKQIRQPQHF
TRBD2,.,TRBV9,TRBJ2-4,TGTGCCAGCAGCGTTCGAGCGGGAGTGGGGACCATTCAGTACTTC,CASSVRAGVGTIQYF
.,.,TRBV20-1,TRBJ2-5,TGCAGTGCTAGTTCTCTGCGGGAGACCCAGTACTTC,CSASSLRETQYF
TRBD2,.,TRBV19,TRBJ2-6,TGTGCCAGTAGTATATCAGCGGGGTATGGGGCCAACGTCCTGACTTTC,CASSISAGYGANVLTF
.,.,TRBV5-6,TRBJ2-7,TGTGCCAGCAGCCGTCCCGGGACAAGATACGAGCAGTACTTC,CASSRPGTRYEQYF
.,.,TRBV28,TRBJ2-5,TGTGCCAGCAGTTTTTCCGGTTTGGAGACCCAGTACTTC,CASSFSGLETQYF
.,.,TRBV7-9,TRBJ2-5,TGTGCCAGCAGTCCCCATGGCTTAGAGACCCAGTACTTC,CASSPHGLETQYF
TRBD1,.,TRBV4-1,TRBJ1-5,TGCGCCAGCAGCCAAGATCAGAGGACAGGGACCCAGCCCCAGCATTTT,CASSQDQRTGTQPQHF
.,.,TRBV28,TRBJ1-1,TGTGCCACAAGTGTCCAGTCAGCTTTCTTT,CATSVQSAFF
.,once,TRBV6-6,TRBJ2-5,TGTGCCAGCAGCCGAGTTGCTAGAAGACAAGAGACCCAGTACTTC,CASSRVARRQETQYF
TRBD1,.,TRBV7-2,TRBJ1-3,TGTGCCAGCAGCCCGGGACAGGGGGCGCTAAACCCGAGAAACACCATATATTTT,CASSPGQGALNPRNTIYF
.,.,TRBV18,TRBJ1-5,TGTGCCAGCTCATCGGACTTCAATCAGCCCCAGCATTTT,CASSSDFNQPQHF
.,.,TRBV27,TRBJ2-7,TGTGCCAGCAGTCCCTGGACTCGAAACTACGAGCAGTACTTC,CASSPWTRNYEQYF
.,few,TRBV19,TRBJ1-1,TGTGCCAGTAGTAGAGGAAGTCCTGAAGCTTTCTTT,CASSRGSPEAFF
TRBD1,few,TRBV5-1,TRBJ1-2,TGCGCCAGCAGGACCGGGACAGGGGTGAATGGCTACACCTTC,CASRTGTGVNGYTF
TRBD1,.,TRBV2,TRBJ2-4,TGTGCCAGCAGTGGGCCGGGACAGGGTCGAAACATTCAGTACTTC,CASSGPGQGRNIQYF
.,.,TRBV27,TRBJ1-1,TGTGCCAGCAGTTTGATGGGGCCGAGGACTGAAGCTTTCTTT,CASSLMGPRTEAFF
.,.,TRBV5-1,TRBJ1-6,TGCGCCAGCAGCTCCGCACCAAGGAAGGACAGCAATAATTCACCCCTCCACTTT,CASSSAPRKDSNNSPLHF
.,.,TRBV29-1,TRBJ2-7,TGCAGCGTTGCCCCAGGGCCCCACGAGCAGTACTTC,CSVAPGPHEQYF
TRBD2,few,TRBV3-1/TRBV3-2,TRBJ2-3,TGTGCCAGCAGCCAGGGACTATTGGATACGCAGTATTTT,CASSQGLLDTQYF
.,once,TRBV10-2,TRBJ2-7,TGCGCCAGCAGTGAGTCGGGGGGGCGTTCCTACGAGCAGTACTTC,CASSESGGRSYEQYF
TRBD1,few,TRBV11-2,TRBJ1-2,TGTGCCAGCAGCTTAGATGCCGGGACAGGGGTCTATGGCTACACCTTC,CASSLDAGTGVYGYTF
TRBD2,.,TRBV28,TRBJ2-1,TGTGCCAGCAGTTTATATCTAGCGGGAGGGCCTAACTACAATGAGCAGTTCTTC,CASSLYLAGGPNYNEQFF
.,.,TRBV2,TRBJ2-5,TGTGCCAGCAGATCGCAAGAGACCCAGTACTTC,CASRSQETQYF
.,.,TRBV28,TRBJ1-5,TGTGCCAGCAGTTTAGTCAGTCAGTCTCAGCCCCAGCATTTT,CASSLVSQSQPQHF
.,.,TRBV3-1/TRBV3-2,TRBJ2-3,TGTGCCAGCAGCGCGCGGCGGAAAGCTAGCACAGATACGCAGTATTTT,CASSARRKASTDTQYF
TRBD2,once,TRBV27,TRBJ2-7,TGTGCCAGCAGTGCCCCTCTAGCGGGAGCTTCCTACGAGCAGTACTTC,CASSAPLAGASYEQYF
TRBD1,once,TRBV6-5,TRBJ1-2,TGTGCCAGCAGCCTCCGACAGGGGGCCGTAGATGGCTACACCTTC,CASSLRQGAVDGYTF
.,.,TRBV5-1,TRBJ2-5,TGCGCCAGCAGCCGGCGGGGTGAAGAGACCCAGTACTTC,CASSRRGEETQYF
.,.,TRBV30,TRBJ1-2,TGTGCCGCCCTCAAGGGGTATGGCTACACCTTC,CAALKGYGYTF
TRBD1,.,TRBV5-1,TRBJ2-1,TGCGCCAGCGACAGGGGGCTATCCTACAATGAGCAGTTCTTC,CASDRGLSYNEQFF
.,.,TRBV10-3,TRBJ1-2,TGTGCCATCAGTGATCGGGGTGACTATGGCTACACCTTC,CAISDRGDYGYTF
TRBD1,.,TRBV4-1,TRBJ1-6,TGCGCCAGCAGCCAACCAGTCTCAGGGGGCTTTAATTCACCCCTCCACTTT,CASSQPVSGGFNSPLHF
TRBD1,.,TRBV7-2,TRBJ1-1,TGTGCCAGCAGCATCCCAGGACAGGGAGGTGCCACTGAAGCTTTCTTT,CASSIPGQGGATEAFF
.,.,TRBV7-2,TRBJ2-3,TGTGCCAGCAGCTTAGTTCCCCCGGGGAGCACAGATACGCAGTATTTT,CASSLVPPGSTDTQYF
TRBD1,.,TRBV18,TRBJ1-6,TGTGCCAGCTCATTGACAGGGTCCCCCGGCTCCTATAATTCACCCCTCCACTTT,CASSLTGSPGSYNSPLHF
TRBD1,.,TRBV6-5,TRBJ1-2,TGTGCCAGCAGGGCAAGGGGGCTCTATGGCTACACCTTC,CASRARGLYGYTF
.,.,TRBV28,TRBJ1-2,TGTGCCACCCAGACTTATGGCTACACCTTC,CATQTYGYTF
TRBD1,few,TRBV9,TRBJ2-7,TGTGCCAGCAGCTCAGTAGGGGGCGGCGAGCAGTACTTC,CASSSVGGGEQYF
.,once,TRBV28,TRBJ1-5,TGTGCCAGCAGAACCACAGGGTTTAGTAGCAATCAGCCCCAGCATTTT,CASRTTGFSSNQPQHF
.,.,TRBV28,TRBJ1-2,TGTGCCAGCACTCCCCGGAACTATGGCTACACCTTC,CASTPRNYGYTF
TRBD2,.,TRBV11-2,TRBJ2-1,TGTGCCAGCAGCCTAGCGGGGGGGAATATATACAATGAGCAGTTCTTC,CASSLAGGNIYNEQFF
TRBD2,once,TRBV6-5,TRBJ2-5,TGTGCCAGCAGTCATAATCTCGTGGCGGGAGGGGGCCAGTACTTC,CASSHNLVAGGGQYF